Listed below are T cell receptor beta chains from one sample, sequenced in a study of OX40 agonist ivuxolimab in advanced cancers. Assay used: immunoSEQ multiplex PCR; TCRdb lists only in-frame clones, some missing. The sample shows about 80,000 clones, about 90% of them seen only once. Sequencing was performed on CD4+ or CD8+ T cells sorted from blood, taken in a trial of the OX40 agonist ivuxolimab. Receptors were obtained from an adult with an advanced solid tumor such as melanoma, head and neck, liver or kidney cancer. CDR3s include the opening cysteine and the closing phenylalanine or tryptophan. D genes are given only for firm matches. Size tells how often a clone was seen (once, few, many) or the class of an expanded clone, and some rows leave it out.

CDR3 protein: CASSLQVNEKLFF
CDR3 DNA: TGTGCCAGCAGCTTACAGGTCAATGAAAAACTGTTTTTT
clone size: .
V gene: TRBV11-2
J gene: TRBJ1-4
D gene: .

CDR3 protein: CASSLGGPPFYGYTF
CDR3 DNA: TGTGCCAGCAGCTTGGGCGGCCCACCGTTCTATGGCTACACCTTC
clone size: once
V gene: TRBV7-3
J gene: TRBJ1-2
D gene: .

CDR3 protein: CASTRGGSDTQYF
CDR3 DNA: TGTGCCAGCACCCGTGGAGGGTCAGATACGCAGTATTTT
clone size: .
V gene: TRBV9
J gene: TRBJ2-3
D gene: .

CDR3 protein: CASSHPQVQETQYF
CDR3 DNA: TGTGCCAGCAGCCATCCCCAGGTACAAGAGACCCAGTACTTC
clone size: .
V gene: TRBV13
J gene: TRBJ2-5
D gene: .

CDR3 protein: CASSPYRGSITDTQYF
CDR3 DNA: TGTGCCAGCAGCCCGTACCGGGGTAGCATTACAGATACGCAGTATTTT
clone size: .
V gene: TRBV11-2
J gene: TRBJ2-3
D gene: .

CDR3 protein: CASSRGDSHFSGANVLTF
CDR3 DNA: TGTGCTAGTTCGCGAGGGGACAGCCATTTCTCTGGGGCCAACGTCCTGACTTTC
clone size: .
V gene: TRBV12-5
J gene: TRBJ2-6
D gene: TRBD1

CDR3 protein: CASSAGIHEQFF
CDR3 DNA: TGTGCCAGCAGCGCAGGGATCCATGAGCAGTTCTTC
clone size: .
V gene: TRBV11-2
J gene: TRBJ2-1
D gene: .

CDR3 protein: CASRRTGGDSPLHF
CDR3 DNA: TGTGCCAGCAGGAGAACAGGGGGTGATTCACCCCTCCACTTT
clone size: .
V gene: TRBV7-6
J gene: TRBJ1-6
D gene: TRBD1

CDR3 protein: CASSPLGAGASNEQFF
CDR3 DNA: TGTGCCAGCAGTCCCCTCGGAGCGGGGGCCTCCAATGAGCAGTTCTTC
clone size: .
V gene: TRBV6-6
J gene: TRBJ2-1
D gene: TRBD2

CDR3 protein: CASSVWGENTGELFF
CDR3 DNA: TGTGCCAGCAGTGTCTGGGGGGAGAACACCGGGGAGCTGTTTTTT
clone size: .
V gene: TRBV2
J gene: TRBJ2-2
D gene: .

CDR3 protein: CASSLYPEGEQYF
CDR3 DNA: TGCGCCAGCAGCTTGTATCCGGAGGGAGAGCAGTACTTC
clone size: .
V gene: TRBV5-1
J gene: TRBJ2-7
D gene: .

CDR3 protein: CASRGQTYEQYF
CDR3 DNA: TGTGCCAGTAGGGGACAGACCTACGAGCAGTACTTC
clone size: .
V gene: TRBV19
J gene: TRBJ2-7
D gene: TRBD1

CDR3 protein: CASSQDRWAMNEQYF
CDR3 DNA: TGCGCCAGCAGCCAAGATCGTTGGGCAATGAACGAGCAGTACTTC
clone size: .
V gene: TRBV4-3
J gene: TRBJ2-7
D gene: .

CDR3 protein: CASSMNRPSSYNSPLHF
CDR3 DNA: TGTGCCAGTAGTATGAACAGGCCGAGCTCCTATAATTCACCCCTCCACTTT
clone size: .
V gene: TRBV19
J gene: TRBJ1-6
D gene: .

CDR3 protein: CASSNMGGNTGELFF
CDR3 DNA: TGTGCCAGCAGCAATATGGGGGGAAACACCGGGGAGCTGTTTTTT
clone size: .
V gene: TRBV21-1
J gene: TRBJ2-2
D gene: .

CDR3 protein: CASAGTGGYNEQFF
CDR3 DNA: TGTGCCAGCGCCGGGACAGGGGGTTACAATGAGCAGTTCTTC
clone size: once
V gene: TRBV9
J gene: TRBJ2-1
D gene: TRBD1

CDR3 protein: CASSQESGGGLWPQHF
CDR3 DNA: TGCGCCAGCAGCCAAGAATCCGGGGGGGGGTTATGGCCCCAGCATTTT
clone size: .
V gene: TRBV4-1
J gene: TRBJ1-5
D gene: .

CDR3 protein: CASSLVGGTETQYF
CDR3 DNA: TGTGCCAGCAGCTTAGTAGGAGGGACGGAGACCCAGTACTTC
clone size: once
V gene: TRBV11-2
J gene: TRBJ2-5
D gene: .

CDR3 protein: CASMTSSYNSPLHF
CDR3 DNA: TGTGCCAGCATGACGAGCTCCTATAATTCACCCCTCCACTTT
clone size: .
V gene: TRBV6-5
J gene: TRBJ1-6
D gene: .

CDR3 protein: CASSAGTPYEQYF
CDR3 DNA: TGTGCCAGTAGTGCCGGGACACCCTACGAGCAGTACTTC
clone size: .
V gene: TRBV19
J gene: TRBJ2-7
D gene: .

CDR3 protein: CASSYGAGSGNTIYF
CDR3 DNA: TGTGCCAGCAGTTACGGGGCAGGTTCTGGAAACACCATATATTTT
clone size: once
V gene: TRBV6-5
J gene: TRBJ1-3
D gene: .

CDR3 protein: CATSRVRPSDYGYTF
CDR3 DNA: TGTGCCACCAGCAGAGTGAGACCCTCAGACTATGGCTACACCTTC
clone size: .
V gene: TRBV15
J gene: TRBJ1-2
D gene: .

CDR3 protein: CASSRRIGEEQFF
CDR3 DNA: TGTGCCAGTAGTCGCAGGATTGGGGAAGAGCAGTTCTTC
clone size: .
V gene: TRBV19
J gene: TRBJ2-1
D gene: .

CDR3 protein: CASSLTEIQETQYF
CDR3 DNA: TGTGCCAGCAGCTTAACAGAGATACAAGAGACCCAGTACTTC
clone size: .
V gene: TRBV7-9
J gene: TRBJ2-5
D gene: .

CDR3 protein: CASTWTVAANYGYTF
CDR3 DNA: TGTGCCAGTACTTGGACAGTTGCGGCTAACTATGGCTACACCTTC
clone size: .
V gene: TRBV19
J gene: TRBJ1-2
D gene: .

CDR3 protein: CASSLLAGDTQYF
CDR3 DNA: TGTGCCAGCAGCTTACTAGCGGGAGATACGCAGTATTTT
clone size: .
V gene: TRBV7-9
J gene: TRBJ2-3
D gene: TRBD2

CDR3 protein: CASSSDPTGVRSYEQYF
CDR3 DNA: TGTGCCAGCAGCTCCGACCCGACAGGGGTGCGCTCCTACGAGCAGTACTTC
clone size: .
V gene: TRBV7-8
J gene: TRBJ2-7
D gene: TRBD1

CDR3 protein: CASSLVEEGNEKLFF
CDR3 DNA: TGTGCCAGCAGCTTAGTTGAGGAGGGGAATGAAAAACTGTTTTTT
clone size: once
V gene: TRBV7-6
J gene: TRBJ1-4
D gene: .

CDR3 protein: CASSLFTPGEGDEQYF
CDR3 DNA: TGCGCCAGCAGCTTGTTTACACCAGGGGAGGGGGACGAGCAGTACTTC
clone size: .
V gene: TRBV5-1
J gene: TRBJ2-7
D gene: .

CDR3 protein: CASSPTGPNTEAFF
CDR3 DNA: TGTGCCAGCTCTCCGACAGGACCGAACACTGAAGCTTTCTTT
clone size: .
V gene: TRBV18
J gene: TRBJ1-1
D gene: .

CDR3 protein: CASSPNRETSTDTQYF
CDR3 DNA: TGTGCCAGCAGCCCTAACAGGGAGACTAGCACAGATACGCAGTATTTT
clone size: .
V gene: TRBV12-1
J gene: TRBJ2-3
D gene: .

CDR3 protein: CAISEFWDTLGYTF
CDR3 DNA: TGTGCCATCAGTGAGTTTTGGGACACCCTTGGCTACACCTTC
clone size: .
V gene: TRBV10-3
J gene: TRBJ1-2
D gene: .

CDR3 protein: CASSASRTGGLSPLHF
CDR3 DNA: TGTGCCAGCAGCGCCTCTCGGACAGGGGGCCTTTCACCCCTCCACTTT
clone size: .
V gene: TRBV9
J gene: TRBJ1-6
D gene: TRBD1

CDR3 protein: CASSLAPYEQYF
CDR3 DNA: TGTGCCAGCAGCTTAGCCCCCTACGAGCAGTACTTC
clone size: .
V gene: TRBV5-6
J gene: TRBJ2-7
D gene: .

CDR3 protein: CASSAGYRAEAFF
CDR3 DNA: TGTGCCAGCAGTGCAGGTTATCGGGCTGAAGCTTTCTTT
clone size: .
V gene: TRBV14
J gene: TRBJ1-1
D gene: .

CDR3 protein: CASSVDGGMYEQYF
CDR3 DNA: TGTGCCAGCAGCGTAGATGGAGGGATGTACGAGCAGTACTTC
clone size: .
V gene: TRBV9
J gene: TRBJ2-7
D gene: .

CDR3 protein: CASSWTGGDSPLHF
CDR3 DNA: TGTGCCAGCAGCTGGACAGGGGGCGATTCACCCCTCCACTTT
clone size: .
V gene: TRBV27
J gene: TRBJ1-6
D gene: TRBD1

CDR3 protein: CASSEDVTGDSNQPQHF
CDR3 DNA: TGTGCCAGCAGTGAAGACGTGACAGGGGATAGCAATCAGCCCCAGCATTTT
clone size: .
V gene: TRBV2
J gene: TRBJ1-5
D gene: TRBD1

CDR3 protein: CASSGRGDSTDTQYF
CDR3 DNA: TGTGCCAGCAGCGGCCGCGGAGATAGCACAGATACGCAGTATTTT
clone size: .
V gene: TRBV13
J gene: TRBJ2-3
D gene: .

CDR3 protein: CASSFKLAGYEQYF
CDR3 DNA: TGTGCCAGCAGTTTCAAGCTAGCGGGATACGAGCAGTACTTC
clone size: once
V gene: TRBV27
J gene: TRBJ2-7
D gene: TRBD2

CDR3 protein: CAGTGGYTF
CDR3 DNA: TGTGCCGGCACGGGGGGCTACACCTTC
clone size: once
V gene: TRBV9
J gene: TRBJ1-2
D gene: .

CDR3 protein: CSVDSAKNPLEQYF
CDR3 DNA: TGCAGCGTTGACTCGGCAAAAAACCCTCTCGAGCAGTACTTC
clone size: .
V gene: TRBV29-1
J gene: TRBJ2-7
D gene: .

CDR3 protein: CASSFERGAYNEQFF
CDR3 DNA: TGCGCCAGCAGCTTCGAGCGGGGGGCCTACAATGAGCAGTTCTTC
clone size: .
V gene: TRBV5-1
J gene: TRBJ2-1
D gene: TRBD2

CDR3 protein: CASSQDPGGYGYTF
CDR3 DNA: TGCGCCAGCAGCCAAGATCCCGGCGGCTATGGCTACACCTTC
clone size: few
V gene: TRBV4-1
J gene: TRBJ1-2
D gene: .

CDR3 protein: CAILRQIAGNEQFF
CDR3 DNA: TGTGCCATACTTCGGCAAATAGCTGGGAATGAGCAGTTCTTC
clone size: .
V gene: TRBV2
J gene: TRBJ2-1
D gene: .

CDR3 protein: CASSLGIAGSYNEQFF
CDR3 DNA: TGTGCCAGCAGCTTAGGTATAGCGGGATCCTACAATGAGCAGTTCTTC
clone size: .
V gene: TRBV7-6
J gene: TRBJ2-1
D gene: TRBD2

CDR3 protein: CAISDDSGGPEAFF
CDR3 DNA: TGTGCCATCAGTGACGACAGTGGGGGGCCGGAAGCTTTCTTT
clone size: .
V gene: TRBV10-3
J gene: TRBJ1-1
D gene: .

CDR3 protein: CASSLYRGSSYEQYF
CDR3 DNA: TGTGCCAGCAGTTTATATCGGGGTAGCTCCTACGAGCAGTACTTC
clone size: .
V gene: TRBV27
J gene: TRBJ2-7
D gene: .

CDR3 protein: CASSIEWASEGDTQYF
CDR3 DNA: TGTGCCAGTAGTATAGAATGGGCAAGTGAAGGAGATACGCAGTATTTT
clone size: .
V gene: TRBV19
J gene: TRBJ2-3
D gene: .

CDR3 protein: CASSEGGTRNTGELFF
CDR3 DNA: TGTGCCAGCAGTGAAGGGGGGACAAGGAACACCGGGGAGCTGTTTTTT
clone size: .
V gene: TRBV25-1
J gene: TRBJ2-2
D gene: .

CDR3 protein: CASSGNEQFF
CDR3 DNA: TGTGCCAGCAGTGGGAATGAGCAGTTCTTC
clone size: .
V gene: TRBV11-2
J gene: TRBJ2-1
D gene: .

CDR3 protein: CASRPSRGSTYEQYF
CDR3 DNA: TGTGCCAGCAGACCCTCCAGGGGGTCAACCTACGAGCAGTACTTC
clone size: .
V gene: TRBV6-6
J gene: TRBJ2-7
D gene: TRBD1

CDR3 protein: CASSAYGQGANEKLFF
CDR3 DNA: TGTGCCAGCAGCGCCTACGGACAGGGGGCTAATGAAAAACTGTTTTTT
clone size: .
V gene: TRBV2
J gene: TRBJ1-4
D gene: TRBD1

CDR3 protein: CASSFAGDRGYSYEQYF
CDR3 DNA: TGTGCCAGCAGCTTTGCTGGGGACAGAGGTTACTCCTACGAGCAGTACTTC
clone size: .
V gene: TRBV5-4
J gene: TRBJ2-7
D gene: TRBD1

CDR3 protein: CAWSPGGGYTF
CDR3 DNA: TGTGCCTGGAGTCCCGGGGGGGGCTACACCTTC
clone size: .
V gene: TRBV30
J gene: TRBJ1-2
D gene: .

CDR3 protein: CASSIGTGSLADTQYF
CDR3 DNA: TGTGCCAGCAGCATAGGGACAGGGTCCTTAGCAGATACGCAGTATTTT
clone size: .
V gene: TRBV5-5
J gene: TRBJ2-3
D gene: TRBD1

CDR3 protein: CAISAPGQAYEQYF
CDR3 DNA: TGTGCCATCAGCGCCCCGGGACAGGCGTACGAGCAGTACTTC
clone size: .
V gene: TRBV10-3
J gene: TRBJ2-7
D gene: TRBD1

CDR3 protein: CASSPRGEGTEAFF
CDR3 DNA: TGCGCCAGCAGCCCCAGAGGGGAGGGGACTGAAGCTTTCTTT
clone size: .
V gene: TRBV5-1
J gene: TRBJ1-1
D gene: .